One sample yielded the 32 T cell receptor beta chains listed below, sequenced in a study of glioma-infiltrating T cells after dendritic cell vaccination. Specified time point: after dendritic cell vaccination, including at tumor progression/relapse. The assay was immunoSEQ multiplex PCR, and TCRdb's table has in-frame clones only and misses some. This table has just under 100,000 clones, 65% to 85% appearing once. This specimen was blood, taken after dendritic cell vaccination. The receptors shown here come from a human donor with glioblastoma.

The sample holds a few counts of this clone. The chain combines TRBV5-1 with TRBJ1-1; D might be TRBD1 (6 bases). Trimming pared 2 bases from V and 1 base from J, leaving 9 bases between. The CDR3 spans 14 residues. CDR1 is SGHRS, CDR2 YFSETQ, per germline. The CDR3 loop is CASSLQGGNTEAFF. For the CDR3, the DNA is TGCGCCAGCAGCTTACAGGGTGGGAACACTGAAGCTTTCTTT.

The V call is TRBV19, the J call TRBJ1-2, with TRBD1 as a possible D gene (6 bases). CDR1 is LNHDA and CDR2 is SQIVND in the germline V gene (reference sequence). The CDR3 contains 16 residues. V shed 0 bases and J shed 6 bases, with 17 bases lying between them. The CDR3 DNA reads TGTGCCAGTAGTATAGAGGTAACAGGGCTCAACAATGGCTACACCTTC. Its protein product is CASSIEVTGLNNGYTF. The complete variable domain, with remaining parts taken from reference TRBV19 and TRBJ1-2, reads DGGITQSPKYLFRKEGQNVTLSCEQNLNHDAMYWYRQDPGQGLRLIYYSQIVNDFQKGDIAEGYSVSREKKESFPLTVTSAQKNPTAFYLCASSIEVTGLNNGYTFGSGTRLTVV.

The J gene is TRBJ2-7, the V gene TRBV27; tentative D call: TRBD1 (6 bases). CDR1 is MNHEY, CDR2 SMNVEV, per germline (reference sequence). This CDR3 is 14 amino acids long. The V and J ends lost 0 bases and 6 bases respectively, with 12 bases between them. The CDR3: CASSLSIVGGEQYF. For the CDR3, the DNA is TGTGCCAGCAGTTTATCAATTGTAGGGGGCGAGCAGTACTTC.

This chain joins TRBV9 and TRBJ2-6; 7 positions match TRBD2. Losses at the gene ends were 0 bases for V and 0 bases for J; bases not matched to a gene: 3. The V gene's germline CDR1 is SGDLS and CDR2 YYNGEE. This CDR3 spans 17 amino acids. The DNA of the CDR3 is TGTGCCAGCAGCGTAGGAGCGGGGCTCTCTGGGGCCAACGTCCTGACTTTC. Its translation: CASSVGAGLSGANVLTF.

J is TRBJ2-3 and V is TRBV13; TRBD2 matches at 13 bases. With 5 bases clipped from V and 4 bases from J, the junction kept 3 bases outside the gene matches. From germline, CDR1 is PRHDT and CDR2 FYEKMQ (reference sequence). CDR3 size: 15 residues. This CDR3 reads CASSRLAGGADTQYF. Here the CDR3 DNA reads TGTGCCAGCAGCAGACTAGCGGGAGGCGCAGATACGCAGTATTTT.

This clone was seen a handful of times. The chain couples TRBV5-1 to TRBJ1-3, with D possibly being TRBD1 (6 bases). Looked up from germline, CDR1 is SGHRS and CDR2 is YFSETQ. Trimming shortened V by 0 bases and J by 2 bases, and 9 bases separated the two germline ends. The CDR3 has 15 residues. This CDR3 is CASSLEGDTGNTIYF. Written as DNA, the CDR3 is TGCGCCAGCAGCTTGGAGGGGGATACTGGAAACACCATATATTTT.

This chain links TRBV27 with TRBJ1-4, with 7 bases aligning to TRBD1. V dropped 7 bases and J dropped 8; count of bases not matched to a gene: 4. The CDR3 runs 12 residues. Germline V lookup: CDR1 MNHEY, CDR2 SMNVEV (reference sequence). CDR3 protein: CASKHRGEKLFF. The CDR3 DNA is TGTGCCAGCAAGCACAGGGGCGAAAAACTGTTTTTT.

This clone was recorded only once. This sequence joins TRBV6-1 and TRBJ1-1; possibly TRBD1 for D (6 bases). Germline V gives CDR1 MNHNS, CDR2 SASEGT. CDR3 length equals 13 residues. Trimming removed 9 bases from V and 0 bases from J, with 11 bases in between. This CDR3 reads CASTGQLNTEAFF. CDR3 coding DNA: TGTGCCAGTACTGGACAGTTGAACACTGAAGCTTTCTTT.

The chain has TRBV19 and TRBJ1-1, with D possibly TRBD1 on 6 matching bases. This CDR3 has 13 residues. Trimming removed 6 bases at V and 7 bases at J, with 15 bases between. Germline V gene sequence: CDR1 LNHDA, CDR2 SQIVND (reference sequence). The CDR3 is CASSHHRVDEAFF. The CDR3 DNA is TGTGCCAGTAGCCATCACAGGGTTGATGAAGCTTTCTTT.

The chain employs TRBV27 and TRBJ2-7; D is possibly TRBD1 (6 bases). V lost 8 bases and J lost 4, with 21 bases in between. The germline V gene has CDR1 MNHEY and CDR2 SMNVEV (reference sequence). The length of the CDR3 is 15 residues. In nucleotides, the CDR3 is TGTGCCAGCCAGCTACAGGGAACCCCCTTGTACGAGCAGTACTTC. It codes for CASQLQGTPLYEQYF.

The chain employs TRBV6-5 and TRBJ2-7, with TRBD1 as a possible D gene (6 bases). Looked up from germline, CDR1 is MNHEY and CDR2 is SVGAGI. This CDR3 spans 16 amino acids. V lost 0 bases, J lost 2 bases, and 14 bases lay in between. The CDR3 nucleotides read TGTGCCAGCAGTTACTCGGGAGAAACAGGGACCTACGAGCAGTACTTC. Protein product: CASSYSGETGTYEQYF.

CDR3 sequence reads: CASSLAVAGVYEQYF. DNA for the CDR3: TGCGCCAGCAGCTTGGCGGTAGCGGGGGTTTACGAGCAGTACTTC. The J gene is TRBJ2-7, the V gene TRBV5-1; 9 positions match TRBD2. Germline V gives CDR1 SGHRS, CDR2 YFSETQ. CDR3 length: 15 residues. V shed 0 bases and J 4 bases; nucleotides not matched to a gene: 5.

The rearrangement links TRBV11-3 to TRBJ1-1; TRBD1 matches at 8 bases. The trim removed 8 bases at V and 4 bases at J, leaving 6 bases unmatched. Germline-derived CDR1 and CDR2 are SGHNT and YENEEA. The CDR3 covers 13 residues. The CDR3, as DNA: TGTGCCAGCTCAAACAGGGGGAGCACTGAAGCTTTCTTT. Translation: CASSNRGSTEAFF.

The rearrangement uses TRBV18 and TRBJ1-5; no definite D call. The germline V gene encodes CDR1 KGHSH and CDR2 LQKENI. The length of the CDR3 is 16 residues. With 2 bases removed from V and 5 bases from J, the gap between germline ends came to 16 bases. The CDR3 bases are TGTGCCAGCTCACCAGGGTTAGCGGTAGCAGATCAGCCCCAGCATTTT. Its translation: CASSPGLAVADQPQHF.

The CDR3 nucleotides read TGTGCCAGCAGTTCTCTTGACAGGGACTATGGCTACACCTTC. The encoded protein is CASSSLDRDYGYTF. V and J are TRBV27 and TRBJ1-2, with 7 bases aligning to TRBD1. The CDR3 runs 14 residues. J gave up 3 bases and V 4 bases, and 5 bases lay outside the gene matches. Looked up from germline, CDR1 is MNHEY and CDR2 is SMNVEV (reference sequence).

CDR3 region: CASSPGQNTEAFF. CDR3 nucleotides: TGTGCCAGCAGTCCGGGACAGAACACTGAAGCTTTCTTT. The chain uses TRBV27 and TRBJ1-1; D might be TRBD1 (6 bases). Per germline, CDR1 MNHEY and CDR2 SMNVEV (reference sequence). The CDR3 is made up of 13 amino acids. Trimming stripped 5 bases from V and 1 base from J, with 8 bases between.

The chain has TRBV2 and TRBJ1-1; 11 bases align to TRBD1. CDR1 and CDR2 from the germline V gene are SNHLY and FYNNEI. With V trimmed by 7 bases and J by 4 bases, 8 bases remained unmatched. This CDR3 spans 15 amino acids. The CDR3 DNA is TGTGCCAGCAAGGAGAGGACAGGGGGCGTCACTGAAGCTTTCTTT. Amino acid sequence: CASKERTGGVTEAFF. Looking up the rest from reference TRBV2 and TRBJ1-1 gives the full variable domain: EPEVTQTPSHQVTQMGQEVILRCVPISNHLYFYWYRQILGQKVEFLVSFYNNEISEKSEIFDDQFSVERPDGSNFTLKIRSTKLEDSAMYFCASKERTGGVTEAFFGQGTRLTVV.

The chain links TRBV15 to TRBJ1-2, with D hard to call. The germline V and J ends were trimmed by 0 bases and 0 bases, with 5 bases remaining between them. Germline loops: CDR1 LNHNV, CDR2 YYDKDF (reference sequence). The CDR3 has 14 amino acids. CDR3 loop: CATSRDLTNYGYTF. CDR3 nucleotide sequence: TGTGCCACCAGCAGAGATTTAACTAACTATGGCTACACCTTC.

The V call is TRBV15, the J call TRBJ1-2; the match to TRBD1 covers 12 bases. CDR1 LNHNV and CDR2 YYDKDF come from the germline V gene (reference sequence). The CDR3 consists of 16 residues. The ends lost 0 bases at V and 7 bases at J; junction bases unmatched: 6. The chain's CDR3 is CATSREMGQGAFGYTF. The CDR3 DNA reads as TGTGCCACCAGCAGAGAGATGGGACAGGGGGCGTTTGGCTACACCTTC.

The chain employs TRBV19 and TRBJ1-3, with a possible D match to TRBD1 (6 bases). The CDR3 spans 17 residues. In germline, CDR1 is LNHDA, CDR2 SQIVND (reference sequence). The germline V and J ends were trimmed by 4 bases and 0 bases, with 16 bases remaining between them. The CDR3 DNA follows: TGTGCCAGTAGTAACTCCGGGACAAGCCTCTCTGGAAACACCATATATTTT. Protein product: CASSNSGTSLSGNTIYF.

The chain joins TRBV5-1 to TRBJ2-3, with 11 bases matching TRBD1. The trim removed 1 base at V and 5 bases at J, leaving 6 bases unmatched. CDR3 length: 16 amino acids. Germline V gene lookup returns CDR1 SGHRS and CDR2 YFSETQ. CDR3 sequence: CASSLLAGQGVDTQYF. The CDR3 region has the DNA TGCGCCAGCAGCTTGCTGGCGGGACAGGGGGTAGATACGCAGTATTTT.

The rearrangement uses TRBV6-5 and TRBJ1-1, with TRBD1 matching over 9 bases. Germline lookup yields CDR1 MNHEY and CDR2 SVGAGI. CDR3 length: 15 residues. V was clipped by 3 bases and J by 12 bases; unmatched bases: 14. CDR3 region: CASSYPGQGPEGTFF. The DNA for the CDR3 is TGTGCCAGCAGTTATCCCGGACAGGGGCCTGAGGGGACTTTCTTT.

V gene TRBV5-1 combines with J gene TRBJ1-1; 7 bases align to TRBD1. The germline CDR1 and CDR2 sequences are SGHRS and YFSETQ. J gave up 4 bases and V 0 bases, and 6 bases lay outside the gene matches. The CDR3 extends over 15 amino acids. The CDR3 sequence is CASSLETGSGTEAFF. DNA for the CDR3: TGCGCCAGCAGCTTGGAGACAGGGTCGGGCACTGAAGCTTTCTTT.

CDR3 sequence reads: CASSQDQQRGGAETQYF. CDR3 nucleotides: TGCGCCAGCAGCCAAGATCAGCAGCGGGGGGGCGCGGAGACCCAGTACTTC. The chain links TRBV4-1 to TRBJ2-5; 10 nucleotides match TRBD2. With 0 bases clipped from V and 5 bases from J, the junction kept 9 bases outside the gene matches. CDR1 is MGHRA and CDR2 is YSYEKL in the germline V gene. This CDR3 has 17 residues.

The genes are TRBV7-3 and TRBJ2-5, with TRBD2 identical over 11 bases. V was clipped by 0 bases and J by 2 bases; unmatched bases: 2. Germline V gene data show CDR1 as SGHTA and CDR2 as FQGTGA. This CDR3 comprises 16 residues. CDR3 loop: CASSLTASGRQETQYF. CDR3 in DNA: TGTGCCAGCAGCTTAACGGCTAGCGGGAGGCAAGAGACCCAGTACTTC.

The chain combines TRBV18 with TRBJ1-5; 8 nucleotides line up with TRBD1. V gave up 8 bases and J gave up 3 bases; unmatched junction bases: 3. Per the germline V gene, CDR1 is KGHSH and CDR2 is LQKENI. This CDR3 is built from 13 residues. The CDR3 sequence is CASRQGINQPQHF. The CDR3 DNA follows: TGTGCCAGCCGACAGGGGATCAATCAGCCCCAGCATTTT.

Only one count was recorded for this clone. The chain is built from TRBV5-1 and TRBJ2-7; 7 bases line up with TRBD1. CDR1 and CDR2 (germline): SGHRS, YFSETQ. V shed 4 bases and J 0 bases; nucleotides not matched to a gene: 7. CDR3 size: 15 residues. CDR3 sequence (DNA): TGCGCCAGCAGCCCCGGGACAGTCCCCTCCTACGAGCAGTACTTC. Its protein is CASSPGTVPSYEQYF.

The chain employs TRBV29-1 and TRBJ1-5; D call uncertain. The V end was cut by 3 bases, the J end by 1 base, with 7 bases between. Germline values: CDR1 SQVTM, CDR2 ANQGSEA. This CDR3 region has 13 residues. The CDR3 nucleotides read TGCAGCGTTGAGTCCGGGAGCAATCAGCCCCAGCATTTT. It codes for CSVESGSNQPQHF.

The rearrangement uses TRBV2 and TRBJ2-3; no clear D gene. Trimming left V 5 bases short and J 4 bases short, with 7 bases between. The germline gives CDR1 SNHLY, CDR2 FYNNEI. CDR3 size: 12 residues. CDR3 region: CASSPRADTQYF. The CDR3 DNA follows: TGTGCCAGCAGTCCGAGAGCAGATACGCAGTATTTT.

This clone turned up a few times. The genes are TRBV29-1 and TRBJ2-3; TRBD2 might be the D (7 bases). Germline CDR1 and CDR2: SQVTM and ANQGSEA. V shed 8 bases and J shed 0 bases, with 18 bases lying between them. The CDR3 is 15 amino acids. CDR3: CSLIRGAKSTDTQYF. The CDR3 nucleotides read TGCAGCTTAATACGGGGGGCGAAGAGCACAGATACGCAGTATTTT.

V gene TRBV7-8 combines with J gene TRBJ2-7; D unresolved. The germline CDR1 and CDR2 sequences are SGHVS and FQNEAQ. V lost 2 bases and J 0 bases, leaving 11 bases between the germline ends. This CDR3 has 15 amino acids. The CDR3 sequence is CASSLFSSSSYEQYF. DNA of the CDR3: TGTGCCAGCAGCTTATTTTCCTCCAGCTCCTACGAGCAGTACTTC.

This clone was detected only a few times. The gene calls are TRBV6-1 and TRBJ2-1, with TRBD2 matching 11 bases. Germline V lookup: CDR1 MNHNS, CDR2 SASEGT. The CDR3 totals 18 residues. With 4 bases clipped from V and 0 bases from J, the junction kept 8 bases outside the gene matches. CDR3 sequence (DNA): TGTGCCAGCAGTGGACTAGCGGGGCAATTAAGCTCCTACAATGAGCAGTTCTTC. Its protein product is CASSGLAGQLSSYNEQFF.